What follows describes a single TCR beta chain. Ten or more counts support this clonotype. No antigen is known for it. Base qualities are not recorded, but no much larger clone differs from it by a single base. The source of the sample is a study of Graves' ophthalmopathy and Graves' hyperthyroidism listed by TCRdb under 2018. For the study in its entirety: Peripheral blood was collected at initial diagnosis, prior to any treatment. TCR beta repertoire signatures were used to distinguish Graves' ophthalmopathy from Graves' hyperthyroidism and to predict progression to ophthalmopathy. In total, around 140 blood samples were TCR-sequenced: 40 to 45 ophthalmopathy, under 80 hyperthyroidism and 17 hyperthyroidism-to-ophthalmopathy patients. To explore V-J signatures that separate ophthalmopathy from hyperthyroidism, a discovery set of about a hundred patients was enrolled, consisting of about 43 with ophthalmopathy and roughly 60 with stable hyperthyroidism. The independent validation cohort included 18 to 20 hyperthyroidism patients plus 17 patients who later progressed from hyperthyroidism to ophthalmopathy. In over five hyperthyroidism patients, the T-cell repertoires found in thyroid tissue were compared with those found in blood. Following sample collection, hyperthyroidism patients were given methimazole at a starting dose of 30 mg daily, and ophthalmopathy patients were given high-dose intravenous methylprednisolone. The 95 to 100 discovery patients were randomly divided into training and test sets at a 7:3 ratio. Overall study results and their limits: The 13-signature model separated ophthalmopathy from stable hyperthyroidism with approximately 90% sensitivity and about 81% specificity in cross-validation, and 80%/75% in the test set. In validation, the model predicted ophthalmopathy progression with more than 55% sensitivity and approximately 72% specificity; 12 predicted patients were CT-confirmed with GO in a median of around 6.5 months. Sample size was not statistically predetermined, and group allocation was not concealed from the investigators. Most expanded thyroid clonotypes with a frequency above 0.001 also appeared in blood, which suggests that blood repertoires may reflect the immune response in the thyroid.

The germline V gene provides CDR1 MGHRA and CDR2 YSYEKL. Inclusive of the bounding cysteine and phenylalanine, the CDR3 is 15 residues long. Only the CDR3 region is kept as DNA, spanning 45 bases read in frame from base 1. At the junction V is shortened by 4 bases and J by 7 bases; bases outside the gene matches: 11. For repertoire sequencing, the TCR beta CDR3 regions were amplified from RNA transcripts. HTBI primers and the Qiagen OneStep RT-PCR kit were used in a first-round RT-PCR, which was followed by a second-round multiplex PCR, size selection and purification. Libraries were sequenced on an Illumina HiSeq2000 using paired-end 100 bp reads. Processing in the source paper ran as follows. SOAPnuke was used for read processing, and reads with adapters, uncalled bases, a mean Phred below 15, or no exact constant-primer or identifier match were discarded. COPE v1.2.5 was used to merge high-quality paired reads. Clonotypes were defined as unique nucleotide sequences and were aligned to IMGT TRB V, D and J references using MiTCR v1.1. Only V-J combinations with frequency above 0.0001 were analysed, covering 99.2% of repertoires. For each V-J combination, a TCR clonal expansion and chaos score was defined as the ratio of F50 clonal expansion to chaos observed in the TCRdist matrix. Welch's t-statistics and random forest were used to reduce the features to around 13 V-J combinations, which were then used as input to a naive Bayes classifier. Thyroid-blood repertoire similarity was quantified with the Morisita-Horn index. The public reads were reanalyzed by TCRdb: fastp trimming at Q25, MiXCR alignment, in-frame beta chains only. CDR3 protein sequences are deduplicated, and each keeps its most common genes and DNA. TCRdb assigned the V and J calls; the authors' analysis was not used. Here the sample has approximately 500,000 distinct CDR3 sequences; about 15% occur a single time. Of the sample, roughly 9.8% is held by the ten largest clones.

Ophthalmopathy patients had moderately to severely active disease, Clinical Activity Score of at least 3, NOSPECS grade of at least 4, and disease duration under 3 months. Patients with other autoimmune diseases, uncontrolled infections, pregnancy or lactation were excluded from the study. Clinical symptoms, serum thyroxine, TRAb, thyroid ultrasound and orbital computed tomography formed the basis of the diagnosis. Using Ficoll-Paque density gradient centrifugation, PBMCs were isolated from about 10 ml of fresh peripheral blood. Total RNA was extracted using Trizol reagent, and RNA quality was checked on an Agilent 2100 Bioanalyzer.

The sample comprised blood. The chain joins TRBV4-1 to TRBJ2-7; 9 junctional bases match TRBD2. This TCR came from a woman in her twenties or thirties with Graves' ophthalmopathy. Donor details come from another sample of the same person, matched by shared clones. The CDR3 has the sequence CASSPPRGRADEQYF. The nucleotides are TGCGCCAGCAGCCCCCCCCGCGGGAGGGCCGATGAGCAGTACTTC.